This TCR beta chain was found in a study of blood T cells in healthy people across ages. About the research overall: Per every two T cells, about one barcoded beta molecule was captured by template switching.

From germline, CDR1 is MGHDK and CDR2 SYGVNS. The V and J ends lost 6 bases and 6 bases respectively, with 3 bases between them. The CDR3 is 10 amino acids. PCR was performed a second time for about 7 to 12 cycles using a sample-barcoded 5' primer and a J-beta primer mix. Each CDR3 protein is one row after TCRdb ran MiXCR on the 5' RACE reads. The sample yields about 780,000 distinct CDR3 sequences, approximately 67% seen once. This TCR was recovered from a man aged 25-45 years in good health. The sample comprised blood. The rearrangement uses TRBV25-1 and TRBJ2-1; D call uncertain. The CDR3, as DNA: TGTGCCAGCAGGAGCAATGAGCAGTTCTTC. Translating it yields CASRSNEQFF.